This T cell receptor (beta chain) was found in a study of T cell changes during pregnancy in multiple sclerosis. Libraries were prepared by immunoSEQ multiplex PCR; TCRdb keeps only in-frame clonotypes and omits some of them. Of some 100,000 clones in the sample, around 90% are singletons; the top ten hold 2.5% to 3.5%. J lost 6 bases, V lost 5 bases, and 11 bases had no gene match. CDR1 is SGHTA and CDR2 is FQGNSA in the germline V gene. The CDR3 has 16 amino acids. The sequenced sample was peripheral blood, obtained in the second trimester of pregnancy. The chain uses TRBV7-2 and TRBJ2-1; 9 bases fit TRBD2. This clonotype was obtained from a female donor with multiple sclerosis, enrolled in a pregnancy study. The CDR3 bases are TGTGCCAGCAGCCAGGTTGTGGGACTAGCCAGCAATGAGCAGTTCTTC. It specifies CASSQVVGLASNEQFF.